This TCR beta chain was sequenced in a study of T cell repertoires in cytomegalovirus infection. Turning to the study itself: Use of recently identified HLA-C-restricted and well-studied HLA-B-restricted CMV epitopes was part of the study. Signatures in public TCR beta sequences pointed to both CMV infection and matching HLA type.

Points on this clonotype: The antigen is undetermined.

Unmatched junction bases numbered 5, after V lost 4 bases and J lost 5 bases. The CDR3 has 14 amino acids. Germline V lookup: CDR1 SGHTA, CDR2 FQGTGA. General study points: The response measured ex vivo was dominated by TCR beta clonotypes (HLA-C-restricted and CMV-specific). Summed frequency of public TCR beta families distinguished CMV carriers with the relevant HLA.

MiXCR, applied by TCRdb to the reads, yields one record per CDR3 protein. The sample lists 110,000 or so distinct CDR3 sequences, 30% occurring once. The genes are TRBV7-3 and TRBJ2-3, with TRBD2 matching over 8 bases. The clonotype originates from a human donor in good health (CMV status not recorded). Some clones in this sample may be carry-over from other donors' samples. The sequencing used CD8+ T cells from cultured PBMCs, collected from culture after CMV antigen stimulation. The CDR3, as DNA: TGTGCCAGCAGCTCAAGGGCGGGGGGAGATACGCAGTATTTT. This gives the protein CASSSRAGGDTQYF.